This T cell receptor beta chain was retrieved from a study of vaccination and CD4 T cells after COVID-19. Study context: The convalescents were made up of six males and four females, two of whom were Hispanic.

Sequence data for DNA of cultured CD4+ T cells were generated by the Oncomine TCR Beta short-read assay. TCRdb ran MiXCR on the PCR reads and lists one entry per CDR3 protein. Of around 13,000 distinct CDR3 sequences detected, 76% appear once; the ten largest clones hold more than 20%. This sample's treatment: approximately 10-day PBMC culture with coronavirus spike peptide pools or control peptides (ViraFEST assay). After being plated at over 1.5 million per well, PBMCs were cultured with approximately 9.9 IU/ml IL-2 and approximately 9.6 ug/ml peptide pools. On this clonotype: Its cognate antigen is unknown.

General observations from the study: Only post-vaccination samples contained a median about 86% of the reactive clones in convalescent patients.

This clonotype originated in a human donor who had recovered from COVID-19. Sequenced material: CD4+ T cells from blood, cultured in vitro.

The CDR3: CATTGTANTEAFF. CDR3 nucleotide sequence: TGTGCCACCACCGGGACGGCGAACACTGAAGCTTTCTTT. The V and J genes are TRBV24-1 and TRBJ1-1; D is possibly TRBD1 (5 bases). The CDR3 spans 13 residues. The germline gives CDR1 KGHDR, CDR2 SFDVKD. V lost 8 bases, J lost 1 base, and 10 bases lay in between.